A single sample is the source of the 8 T cell receptor beta chains below, sequenced in a study of Ad26.COV2.S vaccination and SARS-CoV-2 variants (dated by TCRdb to the early 2020s). The treatment or condition tag for this specimen amounts to: approximately 18 received Ad26.COV2.S at low or high dose, single or two shots; about 5 received placebo; per-sample allocation not given. Repertoires of vaccine and placebo recipients were sequenced from samples collected on day 63 after the first injection. The library relied on the immunoSEQ multiplex PCR assay. The source is immuneACCESS, and TCRdb retained only in-frame sequences with V and J called. Part of the clones is not carried over; for the studies checked, unresolved V genes explain less than half of this, and the remainder is unexplained. Across this sample there are 240,000 or so clones, with approximately 88% seen only once. Of the sample, around 11% falls within the top ten clones.

The sequenced sample was peripheral blood, obtained in a trial of Ad26.COV2.S vaccine versus placebo. These receptors were collected from a person between 18 and 65 years old who received the Ad26.COV2.S COVID-19 vaccine or a placebo.

V usage is TRBV2 and J usage is TRBJ2-2; the match to TRBD1 covers 9 bases. The germline V gene encodes CDR1 SNHLY and CDR2 FYNNEI. The CDR3 is 15 residues long. Unmatched junction bases numbered 7, after V lost 6 bases and J lost 5 bases. The CDR3 loop reads CASSPQGAGTGELFF. The CDR3 nucleotides are TGTGCCAGCAGCCCACAGGGGGCGGGTACCGGGGAGCTGTTTTTT.

V is TRBV14 and J is TRBJ1-3; possible D gene TRBD1, 5 bases. The ends were cut back, 3 bases at V and 2 bases at J, with 11 bases in the middle. Germline V lookup: CDR1 SGHDN, CDR2 FVKESK. This CDR3 region has 15 residues. The CDR3 DNA sequence: TGTGCCAGCAGCCACGCCGGGACGGCTGGAAACACCATATATTTT. This sequence encodes CASSHAGTAGNTIYF.

The chain uses TRBV6-5 and TRBJ2-3; D perhaps matches TRBD1 (6 bases). Trimming took off 2 bases at V and 6 bases at J, with 9 bases between the two ends. Germline values: CDR1 MNHEY, CDR2 SVGAGI. This CDR3 has 13 residues. DNA for the CDR3: TGTGCCAGCAGTTACGTTGGGGGCGATACGCAGTATTTT. Protein sequence: CASSYVGGDTQYF.

The chain combines TRBV19 with TRBJ2-3; maybe TRBD1 (6 bases). This CDR3 spans 17 amino acids. The V and J ends lost 3 bases and 1 base respectively, with 17 bases between them. Germline CDR1 LNHDA, CDR2 SQIVND (reference sequence). CDR3 amino acids: CASSIGPFRGGTDTQYF. Here the CDR3 DNA reads TGTGCCAGTAGTATCGGGCCTTTCAGGGGTGGCACAGATACGCAGTATTTT.

CDR3 DNA: TGTGCCAGCAGCTCCCTGGGGAAGAATGAAAAACTGTTTTTT. This encodes CASSSLGKNEKLFF. V usage is TRBV27 and J usage is TRBJ1-4; D gene ambiguous. The ends were cut back, 6 bases at V and 5 bases at J, with 13 bases in the middle. The germline V gene has CDR1 MNHEY and CDR2 SMNVEV (reference sequence). CDR3 size: 14 residues.

The V gene is TRBV27, the J gene TRBJ1-1; D remains unclear. Germline lookup yields CDR1 MNHEY and CDR2 SMNVEV (reference sequence). V was cut by 0 bases and J by 3 bases, with 11 bases left in between. The CDR3 loop spans 15 amino acids. Here the CDR3 DNA reads TGTGCCAGCAGTTTATCAAAGGGTCATTACACTGAAGCTTTCTTT. It is translated as CASSLSKGHYTEAFF.

The chain has TRBV19 and TRBJ1-1; TRBD1 matches at 7 bases. CDR3 length: 16 residues. V trimming: 3 bases; J trimming: 7 bases; junction bases outside the gene matches: 14. CDR1 and CDR2 from the germline V gene are LNHDA and SQIVND (reference sequence). CDR3 sequence: CASSIGYRGRLGEAFF. CDR3 DNA: TGTGCCAGTAGTATTGGTTACAGGGGTCGTCTCGGTGAAGCTTTCTTT.

The chain employs TRBV19 and TRBJ1-3, with D hard to call. The CDR3 contains 16 residues. Between the trimmed V and J ends, which lost 2 bases and 2 bases, there was a span of 13 bases. From germline, CDR1 is LNHDA and CDR2 SQIVND (reference sequence). CDR3 in amino acids: CASSIKGPSTGNTIYF. In nucleotides, the CDR3 is TGTGCCAGTAGTATAAAAGGACCCTCTACTGGAAACACCATATATTTT.